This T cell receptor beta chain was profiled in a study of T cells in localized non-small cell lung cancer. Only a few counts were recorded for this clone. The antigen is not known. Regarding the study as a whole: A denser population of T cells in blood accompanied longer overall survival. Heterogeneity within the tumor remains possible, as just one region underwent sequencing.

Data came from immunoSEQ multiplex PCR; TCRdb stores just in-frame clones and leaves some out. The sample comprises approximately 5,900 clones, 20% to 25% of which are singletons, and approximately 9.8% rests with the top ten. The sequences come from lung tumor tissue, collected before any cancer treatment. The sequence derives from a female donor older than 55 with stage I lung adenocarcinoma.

CDR3 nucleotide sequence: TGTGCCAGCAGTTCGACGGTGAACACTGAAGCTTTCTTT. Translating it yields CASSSTVNTEAFF. V and J are TRBV28 and TRBJ1-1; D unresolved. Trimming left V 4 bases short and J 0 bases short, with 6 bases between. CDR1 and CDR2 from the germline V gene are MDHEN and SYDVKM. The CDR3 is made up of 13 amino acids.